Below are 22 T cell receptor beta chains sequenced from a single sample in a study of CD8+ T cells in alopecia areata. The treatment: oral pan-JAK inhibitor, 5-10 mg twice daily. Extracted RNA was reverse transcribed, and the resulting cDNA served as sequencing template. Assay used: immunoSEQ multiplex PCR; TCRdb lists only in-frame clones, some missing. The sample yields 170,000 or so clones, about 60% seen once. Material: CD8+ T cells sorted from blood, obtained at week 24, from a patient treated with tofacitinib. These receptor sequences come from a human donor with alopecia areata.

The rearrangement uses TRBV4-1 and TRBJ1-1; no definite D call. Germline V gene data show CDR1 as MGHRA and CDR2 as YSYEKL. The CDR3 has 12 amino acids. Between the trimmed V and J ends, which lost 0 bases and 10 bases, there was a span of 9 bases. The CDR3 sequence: CASSQDQRVAFF. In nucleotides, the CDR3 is TGCGCCAGCAGCCAAGATCAAAGGGTAGCTTTCTTT.

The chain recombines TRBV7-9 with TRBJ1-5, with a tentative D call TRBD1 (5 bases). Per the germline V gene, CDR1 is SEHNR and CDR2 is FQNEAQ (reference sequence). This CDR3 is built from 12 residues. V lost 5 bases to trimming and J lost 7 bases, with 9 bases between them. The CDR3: CASSQGGQPQHF. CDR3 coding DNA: TGTGCCAGCAGCCAGGGTGGCCAGCCCCAGCATTTT.

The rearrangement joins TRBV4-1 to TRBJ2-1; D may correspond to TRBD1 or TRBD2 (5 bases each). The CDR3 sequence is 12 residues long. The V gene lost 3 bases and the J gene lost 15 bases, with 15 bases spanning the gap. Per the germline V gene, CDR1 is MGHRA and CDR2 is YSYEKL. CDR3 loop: CASSHLGDGAFF. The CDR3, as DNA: TGCGCCAGCAGCCATCTGGGGGATGGTGCGTTCTTC.

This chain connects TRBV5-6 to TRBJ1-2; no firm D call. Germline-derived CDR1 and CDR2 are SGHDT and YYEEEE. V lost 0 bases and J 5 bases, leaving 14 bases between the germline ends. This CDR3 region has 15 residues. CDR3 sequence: CASSLGRQTLYGYTF. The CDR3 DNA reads TGTGCCAGCAGCTTGGGTCGCCAGACATTATATGGCTACACCTTC.

DNA of the CDR3: TGTGCCAGCAGTGAAGTTGTCACCAACTATGGCTACACCTTC. The encoded protein is CASSEVVTNYGYTF. The rearrangement links TRBV2 to TRBJ1-2, with D uncertain. The CDR3 consists of 14 residues. Germline values: CDR1 SNHLY, CDR2 FYNNEI. V was trimmed by 1 base and J by 2 bases, leaving 8 bases between them.

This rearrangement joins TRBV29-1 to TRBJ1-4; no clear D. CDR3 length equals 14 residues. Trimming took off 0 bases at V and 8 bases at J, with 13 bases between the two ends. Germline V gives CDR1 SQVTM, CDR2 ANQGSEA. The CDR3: CSVEDIGDREKLFF. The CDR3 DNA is TGCAGCGTTGAAGATATCGGGGATCGGGAAAAACTGTTTTTT.

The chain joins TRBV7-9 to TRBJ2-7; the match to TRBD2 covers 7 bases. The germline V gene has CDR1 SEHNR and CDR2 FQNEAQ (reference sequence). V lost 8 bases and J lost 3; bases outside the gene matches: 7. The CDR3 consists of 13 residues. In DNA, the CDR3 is TGTGCCAGCGCGGGGGAAGTTGACTACGAGCAGTACTTC. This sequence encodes CASAGEVDYEQYF. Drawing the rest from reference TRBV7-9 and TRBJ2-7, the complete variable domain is DTGVSQNPRHKITKRGQNVTFRCDPISEHNRLYWYRQTLGQGPEFLTYFQNEAQLEKSRLLSDRFSAERPKGSFSTLEIQRTEQGDSAMYLCASAGEVDYEQYFGPGTRLTVT.

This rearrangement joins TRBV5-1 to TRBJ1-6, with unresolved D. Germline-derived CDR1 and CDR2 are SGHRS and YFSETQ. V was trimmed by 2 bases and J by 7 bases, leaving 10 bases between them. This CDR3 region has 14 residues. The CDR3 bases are TGCGCCAGCAGCTTCTTCCGGCGGAATTCACCCCTCCACTTT. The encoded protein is CASSFFRRNSPLHF.

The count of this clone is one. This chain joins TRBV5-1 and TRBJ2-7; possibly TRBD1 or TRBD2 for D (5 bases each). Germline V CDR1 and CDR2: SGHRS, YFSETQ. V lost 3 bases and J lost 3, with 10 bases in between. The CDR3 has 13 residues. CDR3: CASSSRGHYEQYF. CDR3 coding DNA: TGCGCCAGCAGCTCACGGGGCCACTACGAGCAGTACTTC.

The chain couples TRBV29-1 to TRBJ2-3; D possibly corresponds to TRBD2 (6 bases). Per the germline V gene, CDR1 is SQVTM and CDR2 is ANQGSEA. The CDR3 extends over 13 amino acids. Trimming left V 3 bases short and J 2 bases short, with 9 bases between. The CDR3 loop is CSVEGGSTDTQYF. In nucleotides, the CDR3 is TGCAGCGTTGAGGGAGGTTCCACAGATACGCAGTATTTT.

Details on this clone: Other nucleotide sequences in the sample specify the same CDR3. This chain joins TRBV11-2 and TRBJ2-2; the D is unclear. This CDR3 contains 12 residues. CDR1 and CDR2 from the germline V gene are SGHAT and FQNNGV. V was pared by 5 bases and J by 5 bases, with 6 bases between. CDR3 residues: CASSLGTGELFF. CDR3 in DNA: TGTGCCAGCAGCCTTGGGACCGGGGAGCTGTTTTTT.

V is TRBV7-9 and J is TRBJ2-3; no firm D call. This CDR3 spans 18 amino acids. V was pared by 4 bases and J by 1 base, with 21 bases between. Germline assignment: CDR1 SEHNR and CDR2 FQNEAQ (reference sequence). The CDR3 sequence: CASSYPGPPSTGTDTQYF. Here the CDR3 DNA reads TGTGCCAGCAGCTACCCGGGCCCCCCCAGTACCGGCACAGATACGCAGTATTTT.

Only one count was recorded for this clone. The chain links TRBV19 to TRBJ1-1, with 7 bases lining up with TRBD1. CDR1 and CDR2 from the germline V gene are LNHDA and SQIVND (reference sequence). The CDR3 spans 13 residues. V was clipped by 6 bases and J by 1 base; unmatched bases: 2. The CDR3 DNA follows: TGTGCCAGTAGGCGGACAGGGAACACTGAAGCTTTCTTT. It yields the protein CASRRTGNTEAFF.

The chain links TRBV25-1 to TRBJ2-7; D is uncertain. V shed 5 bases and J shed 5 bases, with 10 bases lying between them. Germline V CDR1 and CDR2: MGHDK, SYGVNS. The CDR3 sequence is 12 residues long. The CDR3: CASSPTKDEQYF. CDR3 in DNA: TGTGCCAGCAGTCCGACAAAAGACGAGCAGTACTTC.

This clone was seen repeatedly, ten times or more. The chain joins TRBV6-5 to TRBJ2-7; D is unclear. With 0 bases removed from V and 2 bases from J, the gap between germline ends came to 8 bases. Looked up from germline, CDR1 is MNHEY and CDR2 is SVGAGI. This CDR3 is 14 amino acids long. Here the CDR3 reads CASSYSSATYEQYF. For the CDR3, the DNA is TGTGCCAGCAGTTACTCAAGCGCAACCTACGAGCAGTACTTC.

The CDR3 protein is CASSSRTSQETQYF. The CDR3 DNA reads as TGTGCCAGCAGCTCCAGGACTAGCCAAGAGACCCAGTACTTC. The chain uses TRBV11-2 and TRBJ2-5; 7 bases map to TRBD2. The germline V gene encodes CDR1 SGHAT and CDR2 FQNNGV. V lost 4 bases and J lost 1; bases outside the gene matches: 3. CDR3 size: 14 residues.

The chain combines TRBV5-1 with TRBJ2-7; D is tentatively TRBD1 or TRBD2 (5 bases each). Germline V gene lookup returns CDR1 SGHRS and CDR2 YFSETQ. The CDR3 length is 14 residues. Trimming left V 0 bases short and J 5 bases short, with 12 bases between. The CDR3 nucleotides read TGCGCCAGCAGCTTGGAACTGGGGGAGAACGAGCAGTACTTC. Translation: CASSLELGENEQYF.

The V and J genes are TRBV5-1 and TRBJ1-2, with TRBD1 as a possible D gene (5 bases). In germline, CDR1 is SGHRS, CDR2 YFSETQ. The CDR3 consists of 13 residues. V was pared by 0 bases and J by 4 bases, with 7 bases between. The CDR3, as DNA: TGCGCCAGCAGCTTGGAGCAGGGCTATGGCTACACCTTC. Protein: CASSLEQGYGYTF.

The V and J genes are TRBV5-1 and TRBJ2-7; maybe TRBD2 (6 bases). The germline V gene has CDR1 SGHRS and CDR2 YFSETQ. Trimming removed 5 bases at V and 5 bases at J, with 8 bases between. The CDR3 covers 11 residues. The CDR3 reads CASRWGDEQYF. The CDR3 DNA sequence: TGCGCCAGCAGGTGGGGGGACGAGCAGTACTTC.

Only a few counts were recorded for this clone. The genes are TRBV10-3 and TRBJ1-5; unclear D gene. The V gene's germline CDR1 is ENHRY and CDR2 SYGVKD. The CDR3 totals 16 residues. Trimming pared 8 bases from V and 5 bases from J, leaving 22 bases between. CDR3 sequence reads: CAIDDRAIKEDQPQHF. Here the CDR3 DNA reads TGTGCCATCGACGATCGAGCCATCAAGGAGGATCAGCCCCAGCATTTT.

The CDR3 nucleotides are TGCGCCAGCAGCCGAGCAGGTTCTAACTATGGCTACACCTTC. This codes for CASSRAGSNYGYTF. The J gene is TRBJ1-2, the V gene TRBV5-1; no definite D call. Germline V CDR1 and CDR2: SGHRS, YFSETQ. The CDR3 loop spans 14 amino acids. V shed 4 bases and J shed 0 bases, with 10 bases lying between them.

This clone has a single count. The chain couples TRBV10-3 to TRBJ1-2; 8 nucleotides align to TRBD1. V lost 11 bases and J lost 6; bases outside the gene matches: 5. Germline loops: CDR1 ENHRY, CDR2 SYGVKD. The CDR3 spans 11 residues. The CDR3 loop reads CAAQGDNGYTF. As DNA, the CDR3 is TGTGCCGCACAGGGGGATAATGGCTACACCTTC.